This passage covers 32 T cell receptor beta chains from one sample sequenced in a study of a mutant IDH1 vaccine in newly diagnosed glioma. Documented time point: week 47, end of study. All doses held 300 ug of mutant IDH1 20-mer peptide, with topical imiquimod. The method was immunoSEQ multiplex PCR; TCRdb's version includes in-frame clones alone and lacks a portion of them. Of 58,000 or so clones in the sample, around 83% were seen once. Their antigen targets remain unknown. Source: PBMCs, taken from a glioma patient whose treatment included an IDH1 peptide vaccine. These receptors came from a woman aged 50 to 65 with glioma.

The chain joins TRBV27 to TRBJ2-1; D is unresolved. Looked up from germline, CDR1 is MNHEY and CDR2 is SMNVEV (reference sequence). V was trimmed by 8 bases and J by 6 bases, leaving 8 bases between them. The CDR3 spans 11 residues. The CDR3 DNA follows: TGTGCCAGCTGGTACTCCAATGAGCAGTTCTTC. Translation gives CASWYSNEQFF.

The CDR3 region has the DNA TGTGCCAGCAGCTCCCTGGTAAACAATGAGCAGTTCTTC. Translating it yields CASSSLVNNEQFF. This chain links TRBV7-2 with TRBJ2-1; D is unclear. CDR3 length equals 13 residues. V was clipped by 4 bases and J by 5 bases, with 9 bases between them. CDR1 is SGHTA and CDR2 is FQGNSA in the germline V gene.

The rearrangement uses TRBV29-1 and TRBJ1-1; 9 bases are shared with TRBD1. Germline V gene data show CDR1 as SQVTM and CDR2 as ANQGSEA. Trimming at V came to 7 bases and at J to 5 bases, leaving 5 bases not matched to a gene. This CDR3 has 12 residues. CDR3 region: CSGDRVGTEAFF. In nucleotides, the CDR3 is TGCAGCGGGGACAGGGTAGGAACTGAAGCTTTCTTT.

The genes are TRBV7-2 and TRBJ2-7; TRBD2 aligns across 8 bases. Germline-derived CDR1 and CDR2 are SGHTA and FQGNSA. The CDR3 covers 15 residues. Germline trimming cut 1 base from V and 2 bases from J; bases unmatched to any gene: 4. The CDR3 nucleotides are TGTGCCAGCAGCTTAGGCGGGGGGCTCACCTACGAGCAGTACTTC. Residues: CASSLGGGLTYEQYF.

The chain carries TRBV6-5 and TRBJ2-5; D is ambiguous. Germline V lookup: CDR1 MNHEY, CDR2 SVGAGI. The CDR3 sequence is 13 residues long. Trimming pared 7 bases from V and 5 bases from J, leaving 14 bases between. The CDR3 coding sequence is TGTGCCAGCACCTCACAGAGTACGGAGACCCAGTACTTC. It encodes CASTSQSTETQYF.

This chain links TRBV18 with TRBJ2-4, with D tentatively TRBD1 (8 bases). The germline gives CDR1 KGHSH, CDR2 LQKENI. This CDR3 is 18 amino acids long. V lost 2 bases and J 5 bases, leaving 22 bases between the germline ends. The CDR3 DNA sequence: TGTGCCAGCTCACCATCCGCCTACAGGGGGGGTAGGGAAAACATTCAGTACTTC. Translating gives CASSPSAYRGGRENIQYF. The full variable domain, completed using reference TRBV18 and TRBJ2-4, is NAGVMQNPRHLVRRRGQEARLRCSPMKGHSHVYWYRQLPEEGLKFMVYLQKENIIDESGMPKERFSAEFPKEGPSILRIQQVVRGDSAAYFCASSPSAYRGGRENIQYFGAGTRLSVL.

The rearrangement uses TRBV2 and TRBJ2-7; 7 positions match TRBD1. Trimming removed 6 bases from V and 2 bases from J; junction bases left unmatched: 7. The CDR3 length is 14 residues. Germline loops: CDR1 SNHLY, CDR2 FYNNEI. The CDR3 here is CASRYRDRAYEQYF. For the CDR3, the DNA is TGTGCCAGCAGATACCGGGACAGAGCCTACGAGCAGTACTTC.

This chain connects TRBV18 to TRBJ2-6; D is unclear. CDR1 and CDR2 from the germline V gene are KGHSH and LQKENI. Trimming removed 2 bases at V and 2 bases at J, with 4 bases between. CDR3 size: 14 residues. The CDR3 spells CASSPNAGANVLTF. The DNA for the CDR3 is TGTGCCAGCTCACCAAACGCTGGGGCCAACGTCCTGACTTTC.

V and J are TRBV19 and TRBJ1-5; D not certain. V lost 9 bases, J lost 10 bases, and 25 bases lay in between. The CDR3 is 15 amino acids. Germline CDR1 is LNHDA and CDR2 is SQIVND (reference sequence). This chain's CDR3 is CASRDLRRSSQPQHF. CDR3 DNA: TGTGCCAGCAGAGATTTGCGAAGGTCTTCCCAACCCCAGCATTTT.

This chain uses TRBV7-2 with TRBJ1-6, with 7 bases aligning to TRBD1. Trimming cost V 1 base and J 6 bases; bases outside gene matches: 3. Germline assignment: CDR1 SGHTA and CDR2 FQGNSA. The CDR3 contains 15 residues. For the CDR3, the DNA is TGTGCCAGCAGCTTAGGGACAGGTCGTAATTCACCCCTCCACTTT. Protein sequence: CASSLGTGRNSPLHF.

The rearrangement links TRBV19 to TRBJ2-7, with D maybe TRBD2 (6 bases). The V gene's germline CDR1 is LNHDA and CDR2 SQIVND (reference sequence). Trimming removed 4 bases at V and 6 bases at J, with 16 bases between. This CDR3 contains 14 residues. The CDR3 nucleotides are TGTGCCAGTAGTACCGGGACCGCGGGGCGCGAGCAGTACTTC. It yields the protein CASSTGTAGREQYF.

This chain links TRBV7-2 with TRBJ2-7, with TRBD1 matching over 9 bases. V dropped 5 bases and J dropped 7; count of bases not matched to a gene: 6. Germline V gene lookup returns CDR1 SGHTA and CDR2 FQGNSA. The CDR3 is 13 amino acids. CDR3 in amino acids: CASSPGQGGEQYF. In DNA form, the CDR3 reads TGTGCCAGCAGCCCGGGACAGGGAGGAGAGCAGTACTTC.

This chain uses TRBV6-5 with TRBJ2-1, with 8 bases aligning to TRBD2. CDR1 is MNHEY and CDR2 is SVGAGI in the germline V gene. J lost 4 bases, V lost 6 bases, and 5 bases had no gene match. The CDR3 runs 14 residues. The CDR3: CASSTGGGYNEQFF. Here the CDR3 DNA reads TGTGCCAGCAGCACGGGGGGGGGTTACAATGAGCAGTTCTTC.

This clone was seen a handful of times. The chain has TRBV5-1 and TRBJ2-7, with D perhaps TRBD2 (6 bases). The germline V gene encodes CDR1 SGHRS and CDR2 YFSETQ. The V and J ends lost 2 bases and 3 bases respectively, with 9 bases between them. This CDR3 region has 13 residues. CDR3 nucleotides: TGCGCCAGCAGCTTCGGGGACTTCTACGAGCAGTACTTC. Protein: CASSFGDFYEQYF.

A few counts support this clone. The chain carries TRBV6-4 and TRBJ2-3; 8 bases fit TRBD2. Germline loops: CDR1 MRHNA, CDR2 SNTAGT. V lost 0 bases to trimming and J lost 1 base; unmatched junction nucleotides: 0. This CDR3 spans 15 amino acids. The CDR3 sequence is CASSDSSGGTDTQYF. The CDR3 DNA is TGTGCCAGCAGTGACTCTAGCGGGGGCACAGATACGCAGTATTTT.

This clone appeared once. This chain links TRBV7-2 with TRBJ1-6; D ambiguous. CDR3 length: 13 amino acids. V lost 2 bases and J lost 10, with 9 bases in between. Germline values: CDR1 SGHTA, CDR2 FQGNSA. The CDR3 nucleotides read TGTGCCAGCAGCTTAAAGGCGGAGTCACCCCTCCACTTT. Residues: CASSLKAESPLHF.

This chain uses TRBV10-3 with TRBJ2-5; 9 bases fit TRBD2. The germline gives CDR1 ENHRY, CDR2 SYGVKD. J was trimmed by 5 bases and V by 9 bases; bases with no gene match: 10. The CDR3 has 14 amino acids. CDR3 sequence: CAIQAAGGQETQYF. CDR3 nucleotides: TGTGCCATACAAGCAGCGGGGGGACAGGAGACCCAGTACTTC.

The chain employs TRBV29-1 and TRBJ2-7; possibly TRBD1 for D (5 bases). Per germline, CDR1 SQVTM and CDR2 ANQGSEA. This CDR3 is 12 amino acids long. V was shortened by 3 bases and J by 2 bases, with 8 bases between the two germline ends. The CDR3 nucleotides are TGCAGCGTTGACGCAGGGACCTACGAGCAGTACTTC. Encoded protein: CSVDAGTYEQYF.

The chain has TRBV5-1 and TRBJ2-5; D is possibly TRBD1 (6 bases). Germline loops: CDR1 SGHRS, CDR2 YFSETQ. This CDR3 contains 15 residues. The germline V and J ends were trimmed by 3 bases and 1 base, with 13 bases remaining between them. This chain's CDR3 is CASSSDGGSQETQYF. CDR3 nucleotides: TGCGCCAGCAGCTCTGATGGGGGCAGCCAAGAGACCCAGTACTTC.

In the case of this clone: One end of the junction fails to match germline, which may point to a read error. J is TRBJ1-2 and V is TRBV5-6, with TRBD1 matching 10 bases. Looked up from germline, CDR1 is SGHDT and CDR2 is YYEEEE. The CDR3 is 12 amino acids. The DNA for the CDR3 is TGTGCCAGCAGCGAGGCGGACAGGGGGAGACTCTTC. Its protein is CASSEADRGRLF.

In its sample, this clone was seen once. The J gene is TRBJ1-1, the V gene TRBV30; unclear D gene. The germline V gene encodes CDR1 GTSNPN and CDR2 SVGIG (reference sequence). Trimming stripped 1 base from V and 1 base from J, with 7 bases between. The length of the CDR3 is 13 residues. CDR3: CAWSAQENTEAFF. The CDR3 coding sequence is TGTGCCTGGAGTGCTCAGGAGAACACTGAAGCTTTCTTT.

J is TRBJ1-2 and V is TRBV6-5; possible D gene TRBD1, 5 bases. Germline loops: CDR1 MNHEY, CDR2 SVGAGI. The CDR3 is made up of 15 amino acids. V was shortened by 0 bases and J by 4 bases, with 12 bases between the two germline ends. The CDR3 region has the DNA TGTGCCAGCAGTTACTCAACCGGGACCGGCTATGGCTACACCTTC. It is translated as CASSYSTGTGYGYTF.

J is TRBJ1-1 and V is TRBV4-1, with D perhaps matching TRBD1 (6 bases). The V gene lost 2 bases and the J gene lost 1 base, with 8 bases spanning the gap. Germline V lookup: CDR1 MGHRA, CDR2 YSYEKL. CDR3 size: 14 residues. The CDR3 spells CASSQMTGNTEAFF. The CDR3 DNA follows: TGCGCCAGCAGCCAAATGACAGGGAACACTGAAGCTTTCTTT.

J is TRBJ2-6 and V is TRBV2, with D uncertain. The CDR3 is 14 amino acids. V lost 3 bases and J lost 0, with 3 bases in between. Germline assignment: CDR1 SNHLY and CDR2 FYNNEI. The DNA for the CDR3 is TGTGCCAGCAGTGAGGTCTCTGGGGCCAACGTCCTGACTTTC. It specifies CASSEVSGANVLTF.

The chain's CDR3 is CASMRGPPYEQYF. CDR3 nucleotides: TGTGCCAGCATGCGGGGGCCTCCCTACGAGCAGTACTTC. The chain combines TRBV6-5 with TRBJ2-7; D perhaps matches TRBD2 (7 bases). The CDR3 is made up of 13 amino acids. Trimming stripped 7 bases from V and 2 bases from J, with 12 bases between. CDR1 and CDR2 (germline): MNHEY, SVGAGI.

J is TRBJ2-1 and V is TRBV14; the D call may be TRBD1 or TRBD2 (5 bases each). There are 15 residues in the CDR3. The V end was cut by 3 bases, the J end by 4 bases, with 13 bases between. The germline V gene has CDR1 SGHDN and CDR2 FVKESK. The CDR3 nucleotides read TGTGCCAGCAGCCAGGGGCAGAGGGCATACAATGAGCAGTTCTTC. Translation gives CASSQGQRAYNEQFF.

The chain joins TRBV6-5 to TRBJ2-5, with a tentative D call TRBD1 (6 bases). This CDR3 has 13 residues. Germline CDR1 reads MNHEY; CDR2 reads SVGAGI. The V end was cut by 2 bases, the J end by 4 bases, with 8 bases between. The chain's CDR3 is CASSYGTRETQYF. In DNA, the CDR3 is TGTGCCAGCAGTTACGGGACACGAGAGACCCAGTACTTC.

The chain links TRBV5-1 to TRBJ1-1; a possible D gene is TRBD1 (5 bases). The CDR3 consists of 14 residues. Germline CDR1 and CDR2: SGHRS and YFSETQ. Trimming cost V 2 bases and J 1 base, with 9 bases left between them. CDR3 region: CASSFGQENTEAFF. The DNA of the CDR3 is TGCGCCAGCAGCTTCGGACAAGAGAACACTGAAGCTTTCTTT.

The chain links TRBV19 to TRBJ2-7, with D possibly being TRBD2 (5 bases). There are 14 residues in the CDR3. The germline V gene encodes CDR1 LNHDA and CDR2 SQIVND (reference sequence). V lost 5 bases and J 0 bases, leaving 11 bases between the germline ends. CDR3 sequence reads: CASSLRESSYEQYF. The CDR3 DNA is TGTGCCAGTAGTCTCCGGGAAAGCTCCTACGAGCAGTACTTC.

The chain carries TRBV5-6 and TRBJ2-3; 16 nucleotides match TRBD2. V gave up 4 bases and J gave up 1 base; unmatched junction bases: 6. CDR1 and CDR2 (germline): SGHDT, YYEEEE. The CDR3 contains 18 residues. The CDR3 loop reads CASSLGLAGGRGTDTQYF. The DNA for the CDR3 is TGTGCCAGCAGCCTGGGACTAGCGGGAGGGCGGGGCACAGATACGCAGTATTTT. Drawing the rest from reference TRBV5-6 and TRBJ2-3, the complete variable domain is DAGVTQSPTHLIKTRGQQVTLRCSPKSGHDTVSWYQQALGQGPQFIFQYYEEEERQRGNFPDRFSGHQFPNYSSELNVNALLLGDSALYLCASSLGLAGGRGTDTQYFGPGTRLTVL.

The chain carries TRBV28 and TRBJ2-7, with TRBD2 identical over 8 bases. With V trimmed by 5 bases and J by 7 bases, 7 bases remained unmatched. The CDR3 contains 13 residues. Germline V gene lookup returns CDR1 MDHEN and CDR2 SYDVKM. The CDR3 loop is CASSPGGEGEQYF. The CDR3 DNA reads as TGTGCCAGCAGTCCCGGGGGGGAGGGGGAGCAGTACTTC.

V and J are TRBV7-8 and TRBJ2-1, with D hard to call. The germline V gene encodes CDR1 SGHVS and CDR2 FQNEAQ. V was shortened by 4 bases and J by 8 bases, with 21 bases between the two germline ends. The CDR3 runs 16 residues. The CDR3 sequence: CASSSPETPRDDEQFF. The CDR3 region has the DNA TGTGCCAGCAGCTCGCCTGAGACTCCCCGAGACGATGAGCAGTTCTTC.